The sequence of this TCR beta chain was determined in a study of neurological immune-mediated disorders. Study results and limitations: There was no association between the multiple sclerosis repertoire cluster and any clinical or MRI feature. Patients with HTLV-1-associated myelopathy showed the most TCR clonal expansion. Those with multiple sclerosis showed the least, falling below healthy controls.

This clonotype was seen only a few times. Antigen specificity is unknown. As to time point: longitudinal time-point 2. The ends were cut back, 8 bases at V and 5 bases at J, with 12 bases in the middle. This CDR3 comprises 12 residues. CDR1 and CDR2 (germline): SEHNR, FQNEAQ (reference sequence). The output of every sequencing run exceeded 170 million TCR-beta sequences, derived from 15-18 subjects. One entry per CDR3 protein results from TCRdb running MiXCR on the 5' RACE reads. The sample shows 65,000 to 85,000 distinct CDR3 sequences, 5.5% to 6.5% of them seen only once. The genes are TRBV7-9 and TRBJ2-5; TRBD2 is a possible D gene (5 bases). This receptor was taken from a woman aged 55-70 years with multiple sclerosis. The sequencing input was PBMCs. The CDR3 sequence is CASDGVGETQYF. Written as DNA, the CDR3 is TGTGCCAGCGACGGGGTAGGGGAGACCCAGTACTTC.